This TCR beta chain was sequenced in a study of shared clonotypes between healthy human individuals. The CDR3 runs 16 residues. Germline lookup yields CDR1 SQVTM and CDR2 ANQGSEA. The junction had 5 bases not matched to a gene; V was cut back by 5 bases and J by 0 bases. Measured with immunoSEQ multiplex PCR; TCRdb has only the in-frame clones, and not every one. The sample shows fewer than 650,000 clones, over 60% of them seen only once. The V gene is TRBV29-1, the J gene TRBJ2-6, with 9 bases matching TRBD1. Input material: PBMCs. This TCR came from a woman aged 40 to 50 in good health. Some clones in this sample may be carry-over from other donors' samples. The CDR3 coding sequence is TGCAGCGTTTGGGACAGGGCCTACTCTGGGGCCAACGTCCTGACTTTC. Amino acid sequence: CSVWDRAYSGANVLTF.